Listed below are T cell receptor beta chains from one sample, sequenced in a study of shared clonotypes between healthy human individuals. Method: immunoSEQ multiplex PCR; TCRdb's copy keeps in-frame clones and lacks some. The sample shows hundreds of thousands of clones, around 96% of them seen only once. Sequenced: naive CD8+ T cells sorted from blood. These receptors were collected from a woman younger than 45 in good health. Each CDR3 is given with its conserved first and last residue. The order of the fields is V gene, clone size, J gene, D gene, CDR3 DNA, CDR3 protein. D genes are given only for firm matches. Size tells how often a clone was seen (once, few, many) or the class of an expanded clone, and some rows leave it out.

>TRBV7-2|.|TRBJ1-3|.
TGTGCCAGCAGCCAGAGGGGAGGCTCTGGAAACACCATATATTTT
CASSQRGGSGNTIYF
>TRBV19|.|TRBJ1-2|.
TGTGCCAGTAGTATAGATTTTTGGGGAGCTAACTATGGCTACACCTTC
CASSIDFWGANYGYTF
>TRBV28|.|TRBJ2-7|.
TGTGCCAGCAGTTCCCGCCAGGGGCCTGGCGAGCAGTACTTC
CASSSRQGPGEQYF
>TRBV29-1|.|TRBJ2-1|TRBD2
TGCAGCGTTGAAATTGGTACTAGCGGTTACAATGAGCAGTTCTTC
CSVEIGTSGYNEQFF
>TRBV7-6|.|TRBJ2-5|TRBD2
TGTGCCAGCAGCTTAATACTAGCGGAAGAGACCCAGTACTTC
CASSLILAEETQYF
>TRBV20-1|.|TRBJ2-7|.
TGCAGTGCTACGATCGGTTACGAGCAGTACTTC
CSATIGYEQYF
>TRBV28|.|TRBJ2-1|TRBD2
TGTGCCAGCAGTTCGGTGAGACTAGCGGGAGGGCCAGGTGAGCAGTTCTTC
CASSSVRLAGGPGEQFF
>TRBV2|.|TRBJ2-1|.
TGTGCCAGCGAGGTGATCGGGGGAAATGAGCAGTTCTTC
CASEVIGGNEQFF
>TRBV27|.|TRBJ1-1|.
TGTGCCAGCAGTTTATCCGTAGATTATACTGAAGCTTTCTTT
CASSLSVDYTEAFF
>TRBV19|.|TRBJ2-7|.
TGTGCCAGTAGTATACCTACAAAGTCCTACGAGCAGTACTTC
CASSIPTKSYEQYF
>TRBV5-4|few|TRBJ2-5|.
TGTGCCAGCAGCTTGGAGACGGGAGAGACCCAGTACTTC
CASSLETGETQYF
>TRBV7-5|.|TRBJ2-2|.
TGTGTCAGAAGCTTCCTGCTGCTGGTCGCCGGGGAGCTGTTTTTT
CVRSFLLLVAGELFF
>TRBV6-6|.|TRBJ2-1|.
TGTGCCAGCAGTTCAAGGCGCCTTCCGGGTTTCGTCTTC
CASSSRRLPGFVF
>TRBV7-2|.|TRBJ1-1|.
TGTGCCAGCAGCTCTCGATGGGCGCGGACTGAAGCTTTCTTT
CASSSRWARTEAFF
>TRBV27|.|TRBJ2-7|.
TGTGCCAGCAGTTTAGCACAGGTCTACGAGCAGTACTTC
CASSLAQVYEQYF
>TRBV6-1|.|TRBJ2-1|.
TGTGCCAGCACACCTAGCGATGAGCAGTTCTTC
CASTPSDEQFF
>TRBV5-6|.|TRBJ1-2|TRBD1
TGTGCCAGCAGCCCCCTGGGACAGAACCTCTATGGCTACACCTTC
CASSPLGQNLYGYTF
>TRBV5-4|.|TRBJ2-1|.
TGTGCCAGCAGCTTTAGTTGGGGGTACCCGCAGTTCTTC
CASSFSWGYPQFF
>TRBV5-6|.|TRBJ1-2|.
TGTGCCAGCAGCTTGAAGGAGACAGGAGTCAACTATGGCTACACCTTC
CASSLKETGVNYGYTF
>TRBV9|.|TRBJ2-1|TRBD1
TGTGCCAGCAGCCCTTGGACAGGGGGCAATGAGCAGTTCTTC
CASSPWTGGNEQFF
>TRBV7-9|once|TRBJ1-5|TRBD1
TGTGCCAGCAGCCCGACAGGGAGTGATCAGCCCCAGCATTTT
CASSPTGSDQPQHF
>TRBV29-1|.|TRBJ2-1|TRBD2
TGCAGCGTGCAAGGGACTAGCGGGGAGTTTTGGTCTTACAATGAGCAGTTCTTC
CSVQGTSGEFWSYNEQFF
>TRBV6-5|.|TRBJ2-2|.
TGTGCCAGCAGTTACTGGCTAGTTGGCGGGGAGCTGTTTTTT
CASSYWLVGGELFF
>TRBV28|.|TRBJ2-3|TRBD2
TGTGCCAGCAGTTCGGGACTAGCGCGTAGCACAGATACGCAGTATTTT
CASSSGLARSTDTQYF
>TRBV28|.|TRBJ1-4|.
TGTGCCAGCAGTTCGGATTCCAGGGAAAAGAATGAAAAACTGTTTTTT
CASSSDSREKNEKLFF